Listed below are T cell receptor beta chains from one sample, sequenced in a study of cytomegalovirus exposure and HLA in healthy donors. Assay: immunoSEQ multiplex PCR; the TCRdb copy retains only in-frame clones and omits some. The sample yields fewer than 80,000 clones, around 79% seen once. Sequenced input: PBMCs. The receptors stem from a young man in good health and CMV-seronegative. CDR3s include the opening cysteine and the closing phenylalanine or tryptophan. Fields, in order: CDR3 DNA, CDR3 protein, clone size, D gene, J gene, V gene. The D gene is left open where the match is weak. Where a row states a size, it is once, few, many or the class of an expanded clone; other rows omit it.

DNA: TGTGCCAGCAGCTTGGAGCCCCCTTATGGCTACACCTTC; CDR3: CASSLEPPYGYTF; size: NA; D: NA; J: TRBJ1-2; V: TRBV5-5
DNA: TGTGCCACCCTAGGGGCGAACACTGAAGCTTTCTTT; CDR3: CATLGANTEAFF; size: NA; D: NA; J: TRBJ1-1; V: TRBV19
DNA: TGTGCCACTGCGTACGGGGGGAACACTGAAGCTTTCTTT; CDR3: CATAYGGNTEAFF; size: NA; D: NA; J: TRBJ1-1; V: TRBV5-6
DNA: TGTGCCATCAGTGAAGGAGGGAATGAGCAGTTCTTC; CDR3: CAISEGGNEQFF; size: NA; D: NA; J: TRBJ2-1; V: TRBV10-3
DNA: TGCGCCAGCAGTCAGGGTCAAAGCTTTACCTACGAGCAGTACTTC; CDR3: CASSQGQSFTYEQYF; size: NA; D: NA; J: TRBJ2-7; V: TRBV5-1
DNA: TGTGCCAGCAGCACGGGGGGGATCCCAGATACGCAGTATTTT; CDR3: CASSTGGIPDTQYF; size: once; D: TRBD2; J: TRBJ2-3; V: TRBV5-4
DNA: TGTGCCCCGGAGAGGCCACCGGGGGTACAGTTCTTC; CDR3: CAPERPPGVQFF; size: NA; D: NA; J: TRBJ2-1; V: TRBV6-1
DNA: TGTGCCAGCTCACCCCGAGAGAACACCGGGGAGCTGTTTTTT; CDR3: CASSPRENTGELFF; size: NA; D: NA; J: TRBJ2-2; V: TRBV18
DNA: TGTGCCTGGGCGACACAACGGACAGTTAAGACCCAGTACTTC; CDR3: CAWATQRTVKTQYF; size: NA; D: NA; J: TRBJ2-5; V: TRBV30
DNA: TGCGCCAGCGGGGGGGAGACCCAGTACTTC; CDR3: CASGGETQYF; size: NA; D: NA; J: TRBJ2-5; V: TRBV5-1
DNA: TGTGCCACCAGCACAAGACAGGGTGGACAGCCCCAGCATTTT; CDR3: CATSTRQGGQPQHF; size: NA; D: TRBD1; J: TRBJ1-5; V: TRBV15
DNA: TGCAGCGTCCCCGGGACTAGCGGGGCATCGAACACCGGGGAGCTGTTTTTT; CDR3: CSVPGTSGASNTGELFF; size: NA; D: TRBD2; J: TRBJ2-2; V: TRBV29-1